These T cell receptor beta chains were read from a single sample in a study of shared T cell receptors in the human thymus. Data came from immunoSEQ multiplex PCR; TCRdb stores just in-frame clones and leaves some out. The sample gives about 380,000 clones, approximately 95% of which show up once; approximately 0.018% is in the top ten. Sequences were obtained from thymocytes. These receptors were collected from a human donor. The conserved cysteine and the conserved F or W are not part of the CDR3 here. Each record gives: V gene, J gene, clone size, CDR3 protein. The size of a clone is reported for some rows only, either as once, few or many, or as a class for expanded clones.

TRBV29-1	TRBJ2-2	.	SASPLTGELF
TRBV12-5	TRBJ2-7	.	ASGLMVAGQPYEQY
TRBV10-3	TRBJ2-5	.	ASALRDSGSPRDGTQY
TRBV28	TRBJ1-5	.	ASRAGGRDQPQH
TRBV10-1	TRBJ1-1	.	ASSGSRDMNTEAF
TRBV5-1	TRBJ2-3	.	ASSLSGQGRVTDTQY
TRBV30	TRBJ2-1	.	AWSVCLTQHYNEQF
TRBV6-4	TRBJ1-5	.	ASSEGASQPQH
TRBV4-1	TRBJ1-2	.	ASSQGDGGGPYYGYT
TRBV25-1	TRBJ2-1	.	ASSDTSGLAGRYNEQF
TRBV5-4	TRBJ2-7	.	ASSWDRQYEQY
TRBV28	TRBJ1-3	.	ASSSTGASGNTIY
TRBV28	TRBJ1-1	.	ASSLCVGGYAEAF
TRBV2	TRBJ2-7	.	ASSGTTGSSYEQY
TRBV27	TRBJ2-7	.	ANDRGAGANYEQY
TRBV25-1	TRBJ2-7	.	ASGRASGSRHEQY
TRBV19	TRBJ2-7	.	ASSLAGGAYEQY
TRBV28	TRBJ1-2	.	ASTLSSLPRLGPLYGYT
TRBV7-8	TRBJ2-3	.	ASSPRTSGSTDTQY
TRBV28	TRBJ1-1	.	ASSLAVIEAF
TRBV18	TRBJ2-1	once	ASSPRISRQGLGYYNEQF
TRBV13	TRBJ1-1	.	ASSLPIQNTEAF
TRBV9	TRBJ1-4	.	ASSVGGLTNEKLF
TRBV7-7	TRBJ2-3	.	ASSLRSGSTDTQY